This entry lists 18 T cell receptor beta chains sequenced from one sample in a study of blood T cell repertoires in COVID-19. The method was immunoSEQ multiplex PCR; TCRdb's version includes in-frame clones alone and lacks a portion of them. This sample carries some 150,000 clones, roughly 87% of them seen once, and the ten largest clones take 0.95%. Material for sequencing was peripheral blood. Receptors were obtained from a woman aged 45-60 years with acute or convalescent COVID-19.

The chain combines TRBV15 with TRBJ2-7, with 9 bases that match TRBD1. The CDR3 has 14 amino acids. Germline lookup yields CDR1 LNHNV and CDR2 YYDKDF (reference sequence). After removal of 6 bases from V and 6 bases from J, the junction contained 9 bases not matched to a gene. CDR3 protein: CATRGTGRGREQYF. The CDR3 coding sequence is TGTGCCACCAGAGGGACAGGGAGAGGTCGCGAGCAGTACTTC.

This clone has a handful of counts. The chain carries TRBV5-1 and TRBJ2-5, with D possibly matching TRBD2 (5 bases). CDR1 is SGHRS, CDR2 YFSETQ, per germline. V was clipped by 0 bases and J by 5 bases, with 5 bases between them. The CDR3 contains 12 residues. CDR3 amino acids: CASSLGRETQYF. CDR3 DNA: TGCGCCAGCAGCTTGGGGAGGGAGACCCAGTACTTC.

The chain combines TRBV3-1 (or the pseudogene TRBV3-2) with TRBJ2-1; 7 bases line up with TRBD2. V gave up 5 bases and J gave up 15 bases; unmatched junction bases: 10. Germline assignment: CDR1 LGHDT and CDR2 YNNKEL (reference sequence). CDR3 length: 12 amino acids. CDR3 nucleotides: TGTGCCAGCAGCGGACAAGGACTAGGGCGGTTCTTC. Protein: CASSGQGLGRFF.

The V call is TRBV7-3, the J call TRBJ2-1; a weak D match, TRBD2 (6 bases). V was trimmed by 2 bases and J by 8 bases, leaving 10 bases between them. Germline CDR1 reads SGHTA; CDR2 reads FQGTGA. The CDR3 totals 13 residues. In DNA form, the CDR3 reads TGTGCCAGCAGCTTAGCTAGCGACGATGAGCAGTTCTTC. It is translated as CASSLASDDEQFF.

The V gene is TRBV12-3 or TRBV12-4, the J gene TRBJ2-7, with a possible D match to TRBD2 (5 bases). The CDR3 has 13 residues. V gave up 2 bases and J gave up 7 bases, with 12 bases separating them. CDR3: CASSLRPSGEQYF. The CDR3 bases are TGTGCCAGCAGTTTACGACCCTCGGGGGAGCAGTACTTC.

The rearrangement joins TRBV3-1 (or the pseudogene TRBV3-2) to TRBJ2-7, with 7 bases identical to TRBD1. V was pared by 4 bases and J by 6 bases, with 3 bases of the junction left unmatched. This CDR3 is 12 amino acids long. The germline V gene encodes CDR1 LGHDT and CDR2 YNNKEL (reference sequence). The CDR3 loop is CASSPGTAEQYF. Written as DNA, the CDR3 is TGTGCCAGCAGCCCAGGGACAGCCGAGCAGTACTTC.

The chain is built from TRBV6-2 or TRBV6-3 and TRBJ1-2; D possibly corresponds to TRBD1 (6 bases). Germline V gene lookup returns CDR1 MNHEY and CDR2 SVGEGT. CDR3 length equals 15 residues. V lost 0 bases to trimming and J lost 3 bases, with 11 bases between them. The CDR3 reads CASSYSAGAHYGYTF. CDR3 coding DNA: TGTGCCAGCAGTTACTCGGCAGGGGCCCACTATGGCTACACCTTC.

The table lists this clone with a count of one. The chain employs TRBV5-1 and TRBJ2-7; TRBD2 matches at 8 bases. The V gene end was trimmed by 0 bases and the J gene end by 5 bases; junction bases not matched to a gene: 7. Germline lookup yields CDR1 SGHRS and CDR2 YFSETQ. The CDR3 totals 15 residues. CDR3 loop: CASSLGAGVRDEQYF. For the CDR3, the DNA is TGCGCCAGCAGCTTGGGAGCGGGAGTCAGGGACGAGCAGTACTTC.

This chain uses TRBV19 with TRBJ1-4; a possible D gene is TRBD1 (6 bases). The ends were cut back, 5 bases at V and 8 bases at J, with 18 bases in the middle. This CDR3 spans 15 amino acids. Per the germline V gene, CDR1 is LNHDA and CDR2 is SQIVND (reference sequence). The CDR3 region is CASSSGPGHVEKLFF. As DNA, the CDR3 is TGTGCCAGTAGTTCCGGACCGGGACATGTCGAAAAACTGTTTTTT.

This sequence joins TRBV29-1 and TRBJ2-2; possible D gene TRBD1, 5 bases. CDR1 is SQVTM, CDR2 ANQGSEA, per germline. V lost 4 bases to trimming and J lost 3 bases, with 21 bases between them. The CDR3 is made up of 17 amino acids. Here the CDR3 reads CSVAEHPGIIDTGELFF. As DNA, the CDR3 is TGCAGCGTTGCCGAACACCCAGGGATAATAGACACCGGGGAGCTGTTTTTT.

This sequence joins TRBV7-3 and TRBJ2-3; 8 bases map to TRBD2. The CDR3 contains 14 residues. Germline CDR1 is SGHTA and CDR2 is FQGTGA. The V gene end was trimmed by 4 bases and the J gene end by 5 bases; junction bases not matched to a gene: 5. DNA for the CDR3: TGTGCCAGCAGCTCCAGCGGGGGAGAAGATACGCAGTATTTT. Residues: CASSSSGGEDTQYF.

The CDR3 loop is CATSDSTVMNTEAFF. The CDR3 bases are TGTGCCACCAGTGATTCGACAGTTATGAACACTGAAGCTTTCTTT. This chain uses TRBV24-1 with TRBJ1-1; D possibly corresponds to TRBD1 (5 bases). Germline V gene sequence: CDR1 KGHDR, CDR2 SFDVKD. Trimming stripped 2 bases from V and 0 bases from J, with 9 bases between. This CDR3 is 15 amino acids long.

This clone came up once. This chain links TRBV2 with TRBJ2-1; possible D gene TRBD2, 6 bases. V shed 2 bases and J shed 2 bases, with 16 bases lying between them. CDR1 is SNHLY and CDR2 is FYNNEI in the germline V gene. This CDR3 is 17 amino acids long. CDR3: CASSENSRDEAYNEQFF. CDR3 bases: TGTGCCAGCAGTGAAAATTCGCGGGATGAGGCCTACAATGAGCAGTTCTTC. The full variable domain, completed using reference TRBV2 and TRBJ2-1, is EPEVTQTPSHQVTQMGQEVILRCVPISNHLYFYWYRQILGQKVEFLVSFYNNEISEKSEIFDDQFSVERPDGSNFTLKIRSTKLEDSAMYFCASSENSRDEAYNEQFFGPGTRLTVL.

The chain has TRBV9 and TRBJ2-2; 14 positions match TRBD2. V dropped 0 bases and J dropped 7; count of bases not matched to a gene: 2. CDR3 size: 16 residues. CDR1 and CDR2 (germline): SGDLS, YYNGEE. This CDR3 reads CASSVGTSGGNGELFF. The CDR3 nucleotides read TGTGCCAGCAGCGTAGGGACTAGCGGGGGGAACGGGGAGCTGTTTTTT.

The genes are TRBV3-1 (or the pseudogene TRBV3-2) and TRBJ1-5; D remains ambiguous. Germline V gene data show CDR1 as LGHDT and CDR2 as YNNKEL (reference sequence). The CDR3 contains 14 residues. The ends were cut back, 0 bases at V and 7 bases at J, with 10 bases in the middle. The CDR3 DNA follows: TGTGCCAGCAGCCAAGACGCCCGGGAGCAGCCCCAGCATTTT. It translates to CASSQDAREQPQHF.

This clone was recorded a few times. The chain combines TRBV30 with TRBJ1-1; D gene uncertain. This CDR3 comprises 16 residues. V was shortened by 3 bases and J by 4 bases, with 21 bases between the two germline ends. Germline assignment: CDR1 GTSNPN and CDR2 SVGIG (reference sequence). Here the CDR3 reads CAWSVSKRAAGTEAFF. CDR3 nucleotides: TGTGCCTGGAGCGTGTCGAAAAGGGCGGCGGGCACTGAAGCTTTCTTT.

This clone was recorded once. The chain uses TRBV21-1 and TRBJ2-2; the table's D gene call, TRBD1, was not cross checked with the DNA. TRBV21-1 is assigned pseudogene status. This CDR3 contains 12 residues. CDR3: CANGQNTGELFF. CDR3 bases: TGTGCCAACGGACAGAACACCGGGGAGCTGTTTTTT.

CDR3 sequence (DNA): TGTGCCAGCTCAGCACAGGGGGCGTATGGCTACACCTTC. This gives the protein CASSAQGAYGYTF. This chain connects TRBV18 to TRBJ1-2; TRBD1 matches at 9 bases. Germline V CDR1 and CDR2: KGHSH, LQKENI. With V trimmed by 5 bases and J by 5 bases, 3 bases remained unmatched. CDR3 length: 13 amino acids.